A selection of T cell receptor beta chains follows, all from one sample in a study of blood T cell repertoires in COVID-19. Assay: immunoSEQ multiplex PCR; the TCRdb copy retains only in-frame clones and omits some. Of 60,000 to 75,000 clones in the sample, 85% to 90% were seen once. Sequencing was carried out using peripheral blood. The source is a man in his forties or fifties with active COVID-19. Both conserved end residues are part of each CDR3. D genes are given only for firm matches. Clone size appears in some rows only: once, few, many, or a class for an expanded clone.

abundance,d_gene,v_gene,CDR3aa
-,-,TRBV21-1,CASSKGRRLAGVRADTQYF
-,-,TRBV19,CASSMLGYEQFF
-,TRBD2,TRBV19,CASSSSGLAGVAKNIQYF
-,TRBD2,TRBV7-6,CASSLGSGSGYEQFF
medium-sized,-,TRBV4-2,CASRPDRTTNEKLFF
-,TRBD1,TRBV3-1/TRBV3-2,CASSPRTGGGYTF
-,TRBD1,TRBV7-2,CASSSDRGSHGYTF
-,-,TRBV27,CASSQRGRADEQFF
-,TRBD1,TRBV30,CAWSDRANTGELFF
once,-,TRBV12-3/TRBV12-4,CASEAVTGELFF
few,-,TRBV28,CASSLGQSGNTIYF
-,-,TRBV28,CASSLLRYEQYF
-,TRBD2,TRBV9,CASSDRDYSYEQYF
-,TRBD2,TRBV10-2,CASSDFGGTTDTQYF
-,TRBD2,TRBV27,CASSLAGGPNEQFF
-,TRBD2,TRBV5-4,CASNLGASGRVHEQFF
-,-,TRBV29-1,CSALSHGTSGYTF
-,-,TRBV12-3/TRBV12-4,CASSFNSGNTIYF
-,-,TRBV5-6,CASSSTGGKVGNEQFF
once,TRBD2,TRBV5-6,CASSLWWTSGQETQYF